This is a list of T cell receptor beta chains from one sample in a study of glioma-infiltrating T cells after dendritic cell vaccination. Clones were sequenced by immunoSEQ multiplex PCR, and TCRdb holds only the in-frame ones, with some missing. The data contain fewer than 70,000 clones, more than 70% of them seen just once; the ten biggest clones take up approximately 8.9%. The specimen was blood, collected after dendritic cell vaccination. The origin of the receptors is a human donor with glioblastoma. Both conserved end residues are part of each CDR3. The D gene is left open where the match is weak. The size field is filled for only some rows; it gives once, few, many or a size class.

CASTGAGNTEAFF,TGTGCCAGTACTGGCGCAGGGAACACTGAAGCTTTCTTT,TRBJ1-1,-,TRBV19,-
CASSHQTGNTEAFF,TGCGCCAGCAGCCATCAAACAGGGAACACTGAAGCTTTCTTT,TRBJ1-1,-,TRBV4-3,-
CASSNWGPNEQFF,TGTGCCAGTAGTAACTGGGGCCCCAATGAGCAGTTCTTC,TRBJ2-1,-,TRBV19,-
CASSLRLVQSGANVLTF,TGTGCCAGCAGTTTGAGACTAGTACAATCTGGGGCCAACGTCCTGACTTTC,TRBJ2-6,-,TRBV5-4,-
CASSPDNYNSPLHF,TGTGCCAGCAGCCCGGACAACTATAATTCACCCCTCCACTTT,TRBJ1-6,-,TRBV5-4,-
CASSQGGPVKQFF,TGCGCCAGCAGCCAAGGGGGCCCGGTGAAGCAGTTCTTC,TRBJ2-1,-,TRBV4-1,-
CASSLSTSGGGIQYF,TGCGCCAGCAGCTTAAGCACTAGCGGGGGGGGCATTCAGTACTTC,TRBJ2-4,-,TRBV5-1,TRBD2
CASSPSPGDTEAFF,TGTGCCAGCAGCCCGAGTCCGGGGGACACTGAAGCTTTCTTT,TRBJ1-1,-,TRBV7-2,-
CASSQVGGSYNSPLHF,TGCGCCAGCAGCCAAGTTGGAGGGAGCTATAATTCACCCCTCCACTTT,TRBJ1-6,-,TRBV4-1,-
CASSFEGSYNSPLHF,TGTGCCAGCAGTTTTGAGGGCTCCTATAATTCACCCCTCCACTTT,TRBJ1-6,-,TRBV27,-
CAWAPGQETQYF,TGTGCCTGGGCCCCAGGGCAAGAGACCCAGTACTTC,TRBJ2-5,-,TRBV30,-
CASSRGDLDRGLNSPLHF,TGTGCCAGCAGCCGGGGAGACCTAGACAGGGGGCTTAATTCACCCCTCCACTTT,TRBJ1-6,few,TRBV5-4,TRBD1
CASSLASSGGAVSYEQYF,TGTGCCAGCAGCTTAGCTTCTAGCGGGGGGGCGGTGAGTTACGAGCAGTACTTC,TRBJ2-7,few,TRBV11-2,TRBD2
CASSPGLGTDTQYF,TGTGCCAGCAGCCCGGGACTAGGCACAGATACGCAGTATTTT,TRBJ2-3,-,TRBV7-2,TRBD2
CASSLPGLQETQYF,TGTGCCAGCAGCCTCCCGGGACTGCAAGAGACCCAGTACTTC,TRBJ2-5,-,TRBV13,-
CASMASGVTDTQYF,TGCGCCAGCATGGCTAGCGGGGTCACAGATACGCAGTATTTT,TRBJ2-3,-,TRBV4-1,TRBD2
CASKQATFSYEQYF,TGTGCCAGCAAGCAGGCTACATTCTCCTACGAGCAGTACTTC,TRBJ2-7,-,TRBV2,-
CASSLADRAYEQYF,TGTGCCAGCAGCTTAGCGGACAGGGCCTACGAGCAGTACTTC,TRBJ2-7,-,TRBV7-2,TRBD1
CASSYSREETQYF,TGTGCCAGCAGTTACTCGAGGGAAGAGACCCAGTACTTC,TRBJ2-5,once,TRBV6-5,-
CASNLLAGGQETQYF,TGCGCCAGCAACCTACTAGCGGGGGGGCAAGAGACCCAGTACTTC,TRBJ2-5,-,TRBV5-1,TRBD2
CASSFVSTNEKLFF,TGTGCCAGCAGTTTCGTCTCAACTAATGAAAAACTGTTTTTT,TRBJ1-4,-,TRBV27,-
CASTHGRETQYF,TGTGCCAGCACCCATGGGCGAGAGACCCAGTACTTC,TRBJ2-5,-,TRBV11-3,-
CASSDGTRPSPLHF,TGTGCCAGCAGTGACGGGACTCGGCCTTCACCCCTCCACTTT,TRBJ1-6,-,TRBV6-1,-
CASSPAGGTDTQYF,TGTGCCAGCAGTCCAGCGGGGGGCACAGATACGCAGTATTTT,TRBJ2-3,-,TRBV28,TRBD2
CASSPGYF,TGTGCCAGCAGCCCCGGGTATTTT,TRBJ2-3,-,TRBV7-2,-
CASSPSGGMRYEQYF,TGTGCCAGCAGCCCGTCAGGGGGTATGAGATACGAGCAGTACTTC,TRBJ2-7,-,TRBV4-2,TRBD1
CASSITKNIQYF,TGTGCCAGCAGCATCACCAAAAACATTCAGTACTTC,TRBJ2-4,-,TRBV7-2,-
CASSVPGVNSPLHF,TGTGCCAGCAGTGTCCCAGGGGTAAATTCACCCCTCCACTTT,TRBJ1-6,few,TRBV25-1,-
CASSQAPRDRGLIFNQPQHF,TGTGCCAGCAGCCAAGCCCCCCGGGACAGGGGGCTTATATTCAATCAGCCCCAGCATTTT,TRBJ1-5,-,TRBV4-2,TRBD1
CASSDSSGVYEQYF,TGTGCCAGCAGTGACTCCTCCGGGGTTTACGAGCAGTACTTC,TRBJ2-7,-,TRBV2,-
CAITDREEGGYTF,TGTGCCATCACGGACAGGGAAGAAGGTGGCTACACCTTC,TRBJ1-2,few,TRBV10-3,TRBD1
CASSLAGLGHNEQFF,TGTGCCAGCAGCTTGGCCGGACTGGGCCACAATGAGCAGTTCTTC,TRBJ2-1,-,TRBV5-8,-
CASSSGTGYDEQYF,TGTGCCAGCAGTTCGGGGACAGGGTATGACGAGCAGTACTTC,TRBJ2-7,hyperexpanded,TRBV27,TRBD1
CASIPTGSYEQYF,TGTGCCAGCATCCCGACAGGTTCCTACGAGCAGTACTTC,TRBJ2-7,-,TRBV6-6,-
CASSGGDSNSPLHF,TGTGCCAGCAGCGGGGGGGATAGTAATTCACCCCTCCACTTT,TRBJ1-6,-,TRBV6-1,-
CASSYNIPGQGNTIYF,TGTGCCAGCAGCTACAATATACCCGGACAGGGAAACACCATATATTTT,TRBJ1-3,-,TRBV5-4,-
CASSPSGRAAVYF,TGCGCCAGCAGTCCCTCCGGCAGGGCAGCCGTGTACTTC,TRBJ2-7,-,TRBV5-1,-
CASSLASGGMDTQYF,TGCGCCAGCAGCTTGGCTAGCGGGGGGATGGATACGCAGTATTTT,TRBJ2-3,once,TRBV5-1,TRBD2
CASSLVGTGSTEAFF,TGTGCCAGCAGCTTAGTCGGGACAGGGAGTACTGAAGCTTTCTTT,TRBJ1-1,-,TRBV11-1,TRBD1
CASSVHSNNEQFF,TGTGCCAGCAGCGTACACTCGAACAATGAGCAGTTCTTC,TRBJ2-1,-,TRBV9,-
CASSPRGLAGQETQYF,TGTGCCAGCAGCCCGAGGGGACTAGCGGGACAAGAGACCCAGTACTTC,TRBJ2-5,few,TRBV9,TRBD2
CASSLSNRSNSGANVLTF,TGTGCCAGCAGTTTATCAAACAGGTCCAACTCTGGGGCCAACGTCCTGACTTTC,TRBJ2-6,-,TRBV27,-
CASRWRFERDNFNEGYTF,TGCGCCAGCAGATGGCGGTTCGAACGGGACAACTTTAACGAGGGCTACACCTTC,TRBJ1-2,-,TRBV4-1,-
CASSLQRGDEQYF,TGTGCCAGCAGCTTACAACGCGGGGACGAGCAGTACTTC,TRBJ2-7,-,TRBV7-6,-
CASSLGLAGEEDTQYF,TGTGCCAGCAGCCTGGGACTAGCGGGGGAGGAAGATACGCAGTATTTT,TRBJ2-3,-,TRBV7-8,TRBD2
CASSQYIGTGEAFF,TGTGCCAGCAGCCAGTATATTGGGACAGGGGAAGCTTTCTTT,TRBJ1-1,-,TRBV14,TRBD1
CATSQRTSGLYEQYF,TGTGCCACCAGTCAGAGGACTAGCGGGCTCTACGAGCAGTACTTC,TRBJ2-7,-,TRBV15,TRBD2
CASSPGQNTEAFF,TGTGCCAGCAGCCCGGGACAGAACACTGAAGCTTTCTTT,TRBJ1-1,-,TRBV5-4,-